A selection of T cell receptor beta chains follows, all from one sample in a study of graft-versus-host responses after intestinal transplantation. These receptors have no identified antigens. Profiling relied on immunoSEQ multiplex PCR, and the TCRdb table lists in-frame clones only, not all of them. The repertoire holds 100,000 to 130,000 clones, with roughly 89% as singletons. The sample was unstimulated CD4+ T cells sorted from spleen or lymph node cells, taken before transplant. The receptors originated from a human donor who was the organ donor for an intestinal transplant. The CDR3 runs from the conserved cysteine through the conserved F or W. A D gene is named only where the DNA matches it firmly. Not all rows give a size; the values are once, few, many and, for expanded clones, a class.

>.|.|TRBJ1-1|TRBV7-3
CASSTKPGANTEAFF
TGTGCCAGCAGCACTAAACCCGGGGCAAACACTGAAGCTTTCTTT
>TRBD2|once|TRBJ2-7|TRBV7-3
CASSLLAGSPSYEQYF
TGTGCCAGCAGCTTATTAGCGGGATCCCCCTCCTACGAGCAGTACTTC
>.|.|TRBJ1-5|TRBV5-1
CASSLAGNQPQHF
TGCGCCAGCAGCTTGGCCGGCAATCAGCCCCAGCATTTT
>.|.|TRBJ2-3|TRBV19
CASSIVGTDTQYF
TGTGCCAGTAGTATAGTGGGAACAGATACGCAGTATTTT
>.|.|TRBJ2-7|TRBV11-2
CASSWYERSYEQYF
TGTGCCAGCAGCTGGTACGAGCGGTCCTACGAGCAGTACTTC
>.|few|TRBJ1-4|TRBV6-6
CASSSIGTRGEKLFF
TGTGCCAGCAGTTCCATCGGGACAAGAGGTGAAAAACTGTTTTTT
>.|once|TRBJ2-1|TRBV6-1
CASSEASGTGNEQFF
TGTGCCAGCAGTGAAGCCTCCGGAACGGGGAATGAGCAGTTCTTC
>TRBD1|.|TRBJ1-3|TRBV4-1
CASSQVRQGAGNTIYF
TGCGCCAGCAGCCAAGTACGGCAGGGGGCTGGAAACACCATATATTTT
>TRBD2|.|TRBJ2-1|TRBV27
CASSPGLASYNEQFF
TGTGCCAGCAGTCCAGGACTAGCGTCCTACAATGAGCAGTTCTTC
>.|.|TRBJ2-1|TRBV7-9
CARFSGVCYNEQFF
TGTGCCAGGTTTAGCGGAGTCTGCTACAATGAGCAGTTCTTC
>.|.|TRBJ2-3|TRBV14
CASSATKARRTDTQYF
TGTGCCAGCAGCGCTACAAAGGCGAGGCGGACAGATACGCAGTATTTT
>.|.|TRBJ2-1|TRBV29-1
CSGNRDSSYNEQFF
TGCAGCGGCAACCGGGACTCCTCCTACAATGAGCAGTTCTTC
>.|.|TRBJ2-7|TRBV7-2
CASSLYPGSYEQYF
TGTGCCAGCAGCTTATATCCGGGCTCCTACGAGCAGTACTTC
>TRBD1|.|TRBJ2-2|TRBV7-9
CASSDRGLHSQNTGELFF
TGTGCCAGCAGTGACAGGGGGCTTCATTCCCAGAACACCGGGGAGCTGTTTTTT
>TRBD1|.|TRBJ2-2|TRBV4-1
CASSRSPPGQGIIGELFF
TGCGCCAGCAGCCGAAGTCCACCGGGACAGGGAATCATTGGGGAGCTGTTTTTT
>TRBD2|.|TRBJ2-3|TRBV11-2
CASSSPMGSGSLTDTQYF
TGTGCCAGCAGTTCCCCAATGGGTAGCGGGAGTCTCACGGATACGCAGTATTTT
>TRBD2|once|TRBJ2-5|TRBV7-2
CASSLAHSGGQETQYF
TGTGCCAGCAGCTTAGCCCACAGCGGGGGGCAAGAGACCCAGTACTTC
>.|.|TRBJ2-6|TRBV11-3
CASSLGDSSGANVLTF
TGTGCCAGCAGCTTAGGAGACAGCTCTGGGGCCAACGTCCTGACTTTC
>TRBD2|.|TRBJ2-7|TRBV18
CASSPGLAGSYEQYF
TGTGCCAGCTCACCGGGACTAGCGGGCTCCTACGAGCAGTACTTC
>TRBD1|.|TRBJ1-1|TRBV6-1
CAGSGTVNTEAFF
TGTGCCGGATCCGGGACAGTGAACACTGAAGCTTTCTTT
>.|.|TRBJ1-2|TRBV30
CAWTPDSNYGYTF
TGTGCCTGGACGCCCGACAGTAACTATGGCTACACCTTC
>.|.|TRBJ2-5|TRBV7-2
CASSFTRAGLQETQYF
TGTGCCAGCAGCTTTACCCGGGCAGGACTCCAAGAGACCCAGTACTTC
>.|.|TRBJ1-1|TRBV7-9
CASSLGGEAFF
TGTGCCAGCAGCTTGGGCGGTGAAGCTTTCTTT
>TRBD1|once|TRBJ1-2|TRBV4-2
CASSQGVTGGRNYGYTF
TGTGCCAGCAGCCAGGGTGTTACAGGGGGCCGTAACTATGGCTACACCTTC
>.|.|TRBJ1-1|TRBV27
CASSSQGSGAFF
TGTGCCAGCAGTTCGCAGGGTTCTGGGGCTTTCTTT
>.|.|TRBJ1-6|TRBV10-3
CAISDGSNNSPLHF
TGTGCCATCAGTGACGGTTCAAATAATTCACCCCTCCACTTT
>.|.|TRBJ1-3|TRBV6-6
CASSYSRGRNTIYF
TGTGCCAGCAGTTACTCCAGGGGTAGAAACACCATATATTTT
>TRBD2|.|TRBJ2-3|TRBV19
CASSIAWTSGADTQYF
TGTGCCAGTAGTATAGCCTGGACTAGCGGGGCGGATACGCAGTATTTT
>.|.|TRBJ2-3|TRBV6-1
CASKRGQTDTQYF
TGTGCCAGCAAGAGAGGACAAACAGATACGCAGTATTTT
>.|.|TRBJ1-2|TRBV6-1
CASSPRDYYGYTF
TGTGCCAGCAGTCCTCGGGACTACTATGGCTACACCTTC
>TRBD1|.|TRBJ1-6|TRBV27
CASSRTGLTNSPLHF
TGTGCCAGCAGCCGGACAGGTTTGACGAATTCACCCCTCCACTTT
>.|.|TRBJ2-3|TRBV10-3
CAIGDNTDTQYF
TGTGCCATCGGCGACAACACAGATACGCAGTATTTT
>TRBD1|.|TRBJ1-6|TRBV2
CAMTGTGVSPLHF
TGTGCCATGACCGGGACAGGGGTGTCACCCCTCCACTTT
>.|.|TRBJ2-5|TRBV7-7
CASSLSQAQETQYF
TGTGCCAGCAGCTTATCGCAAGCCCAAGAGACCCAGTACTTC
>TRBD1|.|TRBJ1-6|TRBV5-1
CASSSTGDNSPLHF
TGCGCCAGCAGCTCGACAGGGGATAATTCACCCCTCCACTTT
>TRBD2|.|TRBJ2-3|TRBV7-2
CASSLDSGGATDTQYF
TGTGCCAGCAGCTTAGATAGCGGGGGGGCTACAGATACGCAGTATTTT
>.|.|TRBJ1-1|TRBV11-3
CASSSGWTGGTEAFF
TGTGCCAGCAGCTCCGGTTGGACGGGGGGCACTGAAGCTTTCTTT
>TRBD1|.|TRBJ1-5|TRBV5-8
CASSLDGTVRKNQPQHF
TGTGCCAGCAGCTTAGACGGGACAGTAAGGAAGAATCAGCCCCAGCATTTT
>TRBD2|few|TRBJ2-6|TRBV6-1
CASSEDGGAGANVLTF
TGTGCCAGCAGTGAAGACGGGGGGGCTGGGGCCAACGTCCTGACTTTC
>.|.|TRBJ2-5|TRBV6-1
CASSEATAARETQYF
TGTGCCAGCAGTGAAGCGACGGCAGCGCGAGAGACCCAGTACTTC
>TRBD1|.|TRBJ1-2|TRBV19
CASARDRGHSYGYTF
TGTGCCAGTGCACGAGACAGGGGGCACTCCTATGGCTACACCTTC
>TRBD2|.|TRBJ2-2|TRBV5-5
CASSLAELAASPGELFF
TGTGCCAGCAGCTTGGCCGAGCTAGCGGCAAGCCCCGGGGAGCTGTTTTTT
>.|.|TRBJ1-6|TRBV2
CASSEQGAGAPLHF
TGTGCCAGCAGTGAGCAGGGCGCAGGGGCACCCCTCCACTTT
>.|.|TRBJ1-2|TRBV5-1
CASSQPGQLSGYTF
TGCGCCAGCAGCCAGCCTGGACAGCTTTCGGGCTACACCTTC
>.|once|TRBJ2-1|TRBV27
CASSFPLGTSVNEQFF
TGTGCCAGCAGTTTCCCCCTCGGGACATCGGTAAATGAGCAGTTCTTC
>.|.|TRBJ2-1|TRBV5-1
CASTPLSVVLTYNEQFF
TGCGCCAGCACCCCCTTATCAGTAGTCCTTACCTACAATGAGCAGTTCTTC
>.|.|TRBJ1-3|TRBV6-6
CASSPHSTAGNTIYF
TGTGCCAGCAGTCCCCACTCGACAGCAGGAAACACCATATATTTT
>.|once|TRBJ2-1|TRBV5-1
CASSLFRLIDEQFF
TGCGCCAGCAGCTTGTTTAGACTAATCGATGAGCAGTTCTTC
>TRBD1|.|TRBJ1-6|TRBV7-2
CASSLGGGSSNSPLHF
TGTGCCAGCAGCTTAGGAGGGGGCTCGAGTAATTCACCCCTCCACTTT
>.|.|TRBJ2-7|TRBV5-5
CASSFGGYTYEQYF
TGTGCCAGCAGCTTTGGGGGCTACACCTACGAGCAGTACTTC
>TRBD1|once|TRBJ1-1|TRBV7-2
CASSFGQGGAFF
TGTGCCAGCAGCTTCGGACAGGGAGGAGCTTTCTTT
>TRBD2|.|TRBJ2-5|TRBV29-1
CSVISGGPGETQYF
TGCAGCGTTATTAGCGGGGGGCCCGGAGAGACCCAGTACTTC
>TRBD1|.|TRBJ2-1|TRBV7-9
CASSPSRDRRYNEQFF
TGTGCCAGCAGCCCATCGCGGGACAGGAGGTACAATGAGCAGTTCTTC
>TRBD2|.|TRBJ2-1|TRBV5-4
CASSLGISGGVRPYNEQFF
TGTGCCAGCAGCTTGGGTATTAGCGGGGGGGTACGTCCCTACAATGAGCAGTTCTTC
>.|.|TRBJ2-2|TRBV25-1
CASSGIAHTGELFF
TGTGCCAGCAGTGGGATAGCACACACCGGGGAGCTGTTTTTT